Described below is a single T cell receptor (beta chain) sequence and its context. The antigen is undetermined. TCRB CDR3 was amplified from 2 ug genomic DNA or less. The PCR used 60 V beta and 13 J beta primers. Sequenced by immunoSEQ multiplex PCR; TCRdb stores in-frame clones only, minus some. The sample contains about 3,100 clones, 75% to 80% of which appear only once. The sample belongs to a study of glioma-infiltrating T cells after dendritic cell vaccination. For the study at large: Monocyte-derived dendritic cells, cultured 6 to 7 days with IL-4 and GM-CSF, were pulsed with autologous tumor lysate.

Trimming took 4 bases from V and 0 from J; bases not matched to a gene: 5. Germline assignment: CDR1 LNHDA and CDR2 SQIVND (reference sequence). The CDR3 is 16 amino acids. Whole-study findings and limits: Higher pretreatment TIL content predicted longer progression-free time and survival.

The sample here was tumor tissue, taken before dendritic cell vaccination. The chain carries TRBV19 and TRBJ2-3, with 9 bases that match TRBD1. The clonotype originates from a human donor with glioblastoma. The CDR3 protein is CASSTGTGCSTDTQYF. CDR3 DNA sequence: TGTGCCAGTAGTACGGGGACAGGGTGTAGCACAGATACGCAGTATTTT.